The rows below give T cell receptor beta chains drawn from one sample of a study of shared clonotypes between healthy human individuals. Clones were read by immunoSEQ multiplex PCR, and TCRdb kept only the in-frame ones, dropping some. The table records over 95,000 clones, about 70% of them present only once. Material for sequencing was memory CD8+ T cells sorted from blood. The receptors here all came from a woman younger than 45 in good health. CDR3s include the opening cysteine and the closing phenylalanine or tryptophan. The order of the fields is J gene, clone size, D gene, V gene, CDR3 DNA, CDR3 protein. D genes are given only for firm matches. A clone size is listed for some rows: how often the clone was seen (once, few, many), or a class if it is expanded.

TRBJ1-2,.,TRBD1,TRBV30,TGTGCCTGGAGTGTCGACAGGGGGTATGGCTACACCTTC,CAWSVDRGYGYTF
TRBJ2-1,few,.,TRBV27,TGTGCCAGCAGAGGCGGGACAGCCTTCGAGCAGTTCTTC,CASRGGTAFEQFF
TRBJ2-7,few,.,TRBV6-1,TGTGCCAGCGGGGGGCGGTCCGACGAGCAGTACTTC,CASGGRSDEQYF
TRBJ1-5,.,.,TRBV7-8,TGTGCCAGCAGCTTAGAGCGAGGGTTGGGCCAGCCCCAGCATTTT,CASSLERGLGQPQHF
TRBJ2-1,.,.,TRBV7-9,TGTGCCAGCAGCTTAGATCCACAGGTCCTCTACAATGAGCAGTTCTTC,CASSLDPQVLYNEQFF
TRBJ2-7,.,.,TRBV19,TGTGCCAGTAGTATGAGGGGACCCTACGAGCAGTACTTC,CASSMRGPYEQYF
TRBJ1-1,few,.,TRBV6-1,TGTGCCAGCAGTGAAGATGCGGTTTTGAACACTGAAGCTTTCTTT,CASSEDAVLNTEAFF
TRBJ2-5,few,TRBD1,TRBV28,TGTGCCAGCATATCAAACCGGGACAGTCAAGAGACCCAGTACTTC,CASISNRDSQETQYF
TRBJ2-5,many,.,TRBV6-5,TGTGCCAGCAGTTACGGAGGATTCTCGGAAGAGACCCAGTACTTC,CASSYGGFSEETQYF
TRBJ2-5,.,TRBD2,TRBV5-3,TGTGCCAGACCATGCGGAGCGGGAGGGCCTGAGACCCAGTACTTC,CARPCGAGGPETQYF
TRBJ2-6,.,.,TRBV7-9,TGTGCCAGCAGACAGGGCTCTGGGGCCAACGTCCTGACTTTC,CASRQGSGANVLTF
TRBJ2-3,.,TRBD2,TRBV9,TGTGCCAGCAGTCTCGGGGGGGGCACAGATACGCAGTATTTT,CASSLGGGTDTQYF
TRBJ1-1,.,.,TRBV5-4,TGTGCCAGCAGCTGGTGGGGGGCGGACACTGAAGCTTTCTTT,CASSWWGADTEAFF
TRBJ2-5,.,.,TRBV4-1,TGCGCCAGCAGCCAAAAAAGGACCATGCAAGAGACCCAGTACTTC,CASSQKRTMQETQYF
TRBJ1-6,few,TRBD1,TRBV27,TGTGCCAGCAGCCCCTCGTCCTTGGGACAGACCCATTCACCCCTCCACTTT,CASSPSSLGQTHSPLHF
TRBJ1-2,.,.,TRBV5-6,TGTGCCAGCAGCTTTCAAGACGGAAACTATGGCTACACCTTC,CASSFQDGNYGYTF
TRBJ2-7,.,.,TRBV7-2,TGTGCCAGCAGCTCCGGCGGCAGAAAGGGTTCAGAATGGTACGAGCAGTACTTC,CASSSGGRKGSEWYEQYF
TRBJ2-3,.,.,TRBV4-2,TGTGCCAGCAGCCAAGAAGAAGGCCCCACAGATACGCAGTATTTT,CASSQEEGPTDTQYF
TRBJ2-7,.,.,TRBV29-1,TGCAGCGTTGAAATAGGCTACGAGCAGTACTTC,CSVEIGYEQYF
TRBJ2-1,.,.,TRBV10-2,TGCGCCAGCAGTGAGGGTACAACCTCCTACAATGAGCAGTTCTTC,CASSEGTTSYNEQFF
TRBJ2-3,.,.,TRBV28,TGTGCCAGCAGTTCCCTACTAGGGTCGGATACGCAGTATTTT,CASSSLLGSDTQYF
TRBJ2-1,.,.,TRBV7-8,TGTGCCAGCAGCTTGGCCTTGTTGAGGGGGGACAATGAGCAGTTCTTC,CASSLALLRGDNEQFF
TRBJ1-5,.,.,TRBV5-6,TGTGCCAGCAGCTTGTATGGGTTTGAACAGCCCCAGCATTTT,CASSLYGFEQPQHF
TRBJ2-7,many,TRBD1,TRBV19,TGTGCCAGTAGTACGCCGGGACAGGGGGCGAAGAACGAGCAGTACTTC,CASSTPGQGAKNEQYF
TRBJ2-1,.,.,TRBV19,TGTGCCAGTAGTATCTTCGGGGCCCCTAAGTACAATGAGCAGTTCTTC,CASSIFGAPKYNEQFF
TRBJ2-3,many,.,TRBV5-4,TGTGCCACCGGACGTTCTACAGATACGCAGTATTTT,CATGRSTDTQYF
TRBJ1-1,.,.,TRBV19,TGTGCCAGTAGTGCGAGTTGGGGGTACACTGAAGCTTTCTTT,CASSASWGYTEAFF
TRBJ2-7,.,.,TRBV6-1,TGTGCCAGCAGTGAAGCGCTTAAGGCGGTCCTTTACGAGCAGTACTTC,CASSEALKAVLYEQYF
TRBJ1-1,few,.,TRBV5-6,TGTGCCAGCAGCGCATTTTACGGGCTCACTGAAGCTTTCTTT,CASSAFYGLTEAFF
TRBJ2-7,.,.,TRBV28,TGTGCCAGCAGTTTATCCCTGACCTACGAGCAGTACTTC,CASSLSLTYEQYF
TRBJ2-3,.,.,TRBV6-1,TGTGCCAGCAGTGGCGGACCAAACACAGATACGCAGTATTTT,CASSGGPNTDTQYF
TRBJ2-1,.,.,TRBV7-2,TGTGCCAGCAGCTCCCGGGCAGACTATGAGCAGTTCTTC,CASSSRADYEQFF
TRBJ2-2,.,TRBD2,TRBV7-6,TGTGCCAGCAGCCTCGGACTAGCGGGAGTGAACGGGGAGCTGTTTTTT,CASSLGLAGVNGELFF
TRBJ1-1,.,.,TRBV30,TGTGCCTGGAGACCACGATCGAGGAACGACAGGACGAACACTGAAGCTTTCTTT,CAWRPRSRNDRTNTEAFF
TRBJ1-1,few,TRBD1,TRBV27,TGTGCCAGCAGTTTTTTGGACAGGGGAGGACGCACTGAAGCTTTCTTT,CASSFLDRGGRTEAFF
TRBJ1-1,.,.,TRBV27,TGTGCCAGCAGTTTATCAAATCAGGGCACTGAAGCTTTCTTT,CASSLSNQGTEAFF
TRBJ1-5,few,.,TRBV28,TGTGCCAGCAGCCCGCCCCCCGGGGTCCAGCCCCAGCATTTT,CASSPPPGVQPQHF
TRBJ1-5,once,.,TRBV10-3,TGTGCCATCAGTGAGAGGCCAGGGGAAGGTCAGCCCCAGCATTTT,CAISERPGEGQPQHF
TRBJ2-6,few,.,TRBV14,TGTGCCAGCAGCCAAGTGGCACTCGGGGGGGCCAACGTCCTGACTTTC,CASSQVALGGANVLTF
TRBJ2-1,many,.,TRBV28,TGTGCCAGCAGTCCGGCGACCCCCCGTAACTACAATGAGCAGTTCTTC,CASSPATPRNYNEQFF
TRBJ2-1,few,.,TRBV4-1,TGCGCCAGCAGCCAAGTAGGCGGGGGCAGCTCCTACAATGAGCAGTTCTTC,CASSQVGGGSSYNEQFF